This TCR beta chain was found in a study of OX40 agonist ivuxolimab in advanced cancers. Study context: Partial responses were achieved by three patients, of whom one had hepatocellular carcinoma and two had cutaneous melanoma.

Concerning this clone: The antigen remains undetermined.

CDR3 length equals 15 residues. The V and J ends lost 5 bases and 8 bases, in that order; junction bases with no gene match: 13. Germline CDR1 and CDR2: SGHTA and FQGNSA. Assay used: immunoSEQ multiplex PCR; TCRdb lists only in-frame clones, some missing. The data show around 80,000 clones, roughly 80% seen once. Study conclusions and caveats: With doses of 0.1-3.0 mg/kg, partial responders showed among the lowest clonal expansion. Clones of CD4+ and CD8+ blood T cells grew by week 6 at doses of 0.1 to 3.0 mg/kg.

This receptor was taken from an adult with an advanced solid tumor such as melanoma, head and neck, liver or kidney cancer. The chain has TRBV7-2 and TRBJ1-2, with 8 bases lining up with TRBD1. The specimen was CD4+ or CD8+ T cells sorted from blood, collected in a trial of the OX40 agonist ivuxolimab. CDR3 residues: CASSRQGQAILGYTF. CDR3 sequence (DNA): TGTGCCAGCAGCCGCCAGGGACAGGCGATTTTGGGCTACACCTTC.